These T cell receptor beta chains were read from a single sample in a study of identical twins. TCRdb re-called the 5' RACE reads through MiXCR, storing one row per CDR3 protein. Here the sample spans hundreds of thousands of distinct CDR3 sequences, 8.5% to 9% being singletons. These data were also reused for a study on yellow fever vaccine responses in identical twins.

The sequenced sample was PBMCs. The origin of the receptors is a woman between 18 and 29 years old in good health. Both conserved end residues are part of each CDR3. The D gene is left open where the match is weak. Only part of the rows carry a size: once, few, many, or a class if the clone is expanded.

TGTGCCATCAGTGCCCAGACAGAGAATTCACCCCTCCACTTT CAISAQTENSPLHF TRBJ1-6 . few TRBV10-3
TGTGCCAGCAGCCTAGCGAAGCTAGCGGGGTCCTACGAGCAGTACTTC CASSLAKLAGSYEQYF TRBJ2-7 TRBD2 many TRBV28
TGTGCCAGCAGTTCCCGGGACCGCCATGGCTACACCTTC CASSSRDRHGYTF TRBJ1-2 . . TRBV7-2
TGCGCCAGCAGCCCCGGGACCGAGAAATACGAGCAGTACTTC CASSPGTEKYEQYF TRBJ2-7 . few TRBV5-1
TGTGCCAGCAGCATGACAGGGAGTAAAGAGACCCAGTACTTC CASSMTGSKETQYF TRBJ2-5 TRBD1 many TRBV7-9
TGTGCCAGCAGAAGGGACAGGGGGCTTCGAACCGGGGAGCTGTTTTTT CASRRDRGLRTGELFF TRBJ2-2 TRBD1 few TRBV14
TGCAGTGCTAGGGCCCGGGACAGCAGATACGAGCAGTACTTC CSARARDSRYEQYF TRBJ2-7 TRBD1 many TRBV20-1
TGTGCCTGGAGTGTTGTGGGGCGAGGGACCCAGTACTTC CAWSVVGRGTQYF TRBJ2-5 . . TRBV30
TGCGCCAGCAAGGGAGGTACTAGCACAGATACGCAGTATTTT CASKGGTSTDTQYF TRBJ2-3 . few TRBV5-1
TGTGCCAGCAGTCCCCGGACAGGGGACTACGAGCAGTACTTC CASSPRTGDYEQYF TRBJ2-7 TRBD1 . TRBV27
TGTGCCAGCAGTGAAGAGGTAGCGGGGGCCGGCACAGATACGCAGTATTTT CASSEEVAGAGTDTQYF TRBJ2-3 TRBD2 . TRBV2
TGTGCCAGCAGTTTATCGGGACAGCCCCAGCATTTT CASSLSGQPQHF TRBJ1-5 . many TRBV12-3/TRBV12-4
TGTGCCAGCAGCTTAAAGGCGGAACAGGGGCGGGGAGCTTTCTTT CASSLKAEQGRGAFF TRBJ1-1 TRBD1 many TRBV7-6
TGTGCCAGCAGTTTCCAGCGGGGTGGGAATGAGCAGTTCTTC CASSFQRGGNEQFF TRBJ2-1 TRBD2 few TRBV12-3/TRBV12-4
TGTGCCAGCAGCCAGGACAGGAACTATGGCTACACCTTC CASSQDRNYGYTF TRBJ1-2 TRBD1 . TRBV3-1
TGCAGTGCTAGACTAGCGGAGAACACCGGGGAGCTGTTTTTT CSARLAENTGELFF TRBJ2-2 TRBD2 few TRBV20-1
TGCAGCGTTGAGGGACAGGGTAATGAAAAACTGTTTTTT CSVEGQGNEKLFF TRBJ1-4 TRBD1 . TRBV29-1
TGCGCCAGCAGCCAAGATAGGACTAGCGGGAAGGTCGGGGAGCTGTTTTTT CASSQDRTSGKVGELFF TRBJ2-2 TRBD2 few TRBV4-3
TGCGCCAGCAGCCAAGAAGGACGGGGCCAAGAGACCCAGTACTTC CASSQEGRGQETQYF TRBJ2-5 . . TRBV4-3
TGTGCCAGCAGCTCCACGAGAGCTTTCTTT CASSSTRAFF TRBJ1-1 . many TRBV12-3/TRBV12-4
TGTGCCAGCGGACCTTCGACGAGAACCTACGAGCAGTACTTC CASGPSTRTYEQYF TRBJ2-7 . . TRBV3-1
TGTGCCAGCAGCTTAGTAACAGGGAATAGCAATCAGCCCCAGCATTTT CASSLVTGNSNQPQHF TRBJ1-5 . . TRBV7-4
TGTGCCAGCAGCTTGAACCTTGGGGTGTGGGAGACCCAGTACTTC CASSLNLGVWETQYF TRBJ2-5 . few TRBV7-2
TGTGCCAGCAGCTTGGACAGGTTCAACACCGGGGAGCTGTTTTTT CASSLDRFNTGELFF TRBJ2-2 TRBD1 . TRBV7-2
TGTGCCAGCAGCTTATGGGCAGGGGCCGGGGAGCTGTTTTTT CASSLWAGAGELFF TRBJ2-2 . few TRBV7-2
TGTGCCAGCAGTTTCGGCCTTTCCACCTACAATGAGCAGTTCTTC CASSFGLSTYNEQFF TRBJ2-1 . few TRBV27
TGCGCCAGCAGCTTCGGGGGTACAATTGATGAGCAGTTCTTC CASSFGGTIDEQFF TRBJ2-1 . many TRBV5-1
TGTGCCAGCAGTGATCGGGGGGTGTACCAAGAGACCCAGTACTTC CASSDRGVYQETQYF TRBJ2-5 TRBD2 few TRBV2
TGCAGTGCTAGAGAAAGGTCGCGGGGCCGCGAGACCCAGTACTTC CSARERSRGRETQYF TRBJ2-5 . many TRBV20-1
TGTGCCAGCAGTCCAGACGGCTACGAGCAGTTCTTC CASSPDGYEQFF TRBJ2-1 . . TRBV28
TGCGCCAGCAGCTTGATTGGGACAGGGAGGACCTATGGCTACACCTTC CASSLIGTGRTYGYTF TRBJ1-2 TRBD1 few TRBV5-1
TGTGCCAGCACCCGTCCGGCGGGGAGCGAAGATACGCAGTATTTT CASTRPAGSEDTQYF TRBJ2-3 . many TRBV12-3/TRBV12-4
TGTGCCAGCACTCGGTGGGGGGTCTCAGGGGATCAGCATGGCTACACCTTC CASTRWGVSGDQHGYTF TRBJ1-2 . . TRBV6-1
TGTGCCAGCACCCCGGGAGGGGCCAACGTCCTGACTTTC CASTPGGANVLTF TRBJ2-6 . few TRBV7-2
TGCGCCAGCAGCTTGTCCGGAATACGCACAGATACGCAGTATTTT CASSLSGIRTDTQYF TRBJ2-3 . many TRBV5-1
TGCGCCAGCAGCTTGGTAGTGACAGGGGGCGGCACAGATACGCAGTATTTT CASSLVVTGGGTDTQYF TRBJ2-3 TRBD1 . TRBV5-1
TGTGCCAGCAGCCTGATCGGGGGGGCAGAGAACATTCAGTACTTC CASSLIGGAENIQYF TRBJ2-4 TRBD2 many TRBV3-1
TGTGCCAGCAGCCAAAGGACTAGCCCCCACGAGCAGTACTTC CASSQRTSPHEQYF TRBJ2-7 TRBD2 . TRBV4-2
TGTGCCAGCAGTGACGCAGGCCTCCCTGGAAACACCATATATTTT CASSDAGLPGNTIYF TRBJ1-3 . few TRBV25-1
TGTGCCAGCAGCTCGGTTAACACCGGGGAGCTGTTTTTT CASSSVNTGELFF TRBJ2-2 . many TRBV7-2
TGTGCCAGCAGCTCTGGACAGGGGCGGTCCAACGAGCAGTACTTC CASSSGQGRSNEQYF TRBJ2-7 TRBD1 few TRBV7-9
TGCAGTGCTATCAGACAGGGGCTTAGCAATCAGCCCCAGCATTTT CSAIRQGLSNQPQHF TRBJ1-5 TRBD1 . TRBV20-1
TGTGCAGTCCGGGACAGCTCTGGAAACACCATATATTTT CAVRDSSGNTIYF TRBJ1-3 TRBD1 few TRBV28
TGCAGTTCACCGGACAGGGAGCGAAGCACAGATACGCAGTATTTT CSSPDRERSTDTQYF TRBJ2-3 TRBD1 . TRBV20-1
TGTGCCTCGAGCAAAGTGATCCGAGGGAACACCGGGGAGCTGTTTTTT CASSKVIRGNTGELFF TRBJ2-2 . many TRBV15
TGTGCCAGCAGCTTATTCGGGAGGCAGGGGACTTACTACGAGCAGTACTTC CASSLFGRQGTYYEQYF TRBJ2-7 . . TRBV7-3